Listed here are 16 T cell receptor beta chains from one sample, sequenced in a study of beta chain features in type 1 diabetes. Study-level results: The study found moderately but significantly shorter TCRB CDR3s in all four CD4+ subsets of Type 1 diabetes patients.

Antigens for these TCRs are unknown. Of the isolated RNA, all was reverse transcribed, and so the sequenced material was expressed TCRB transcripts. Sequencing used immunoSEQ multiplex PCR; TCRdb keeps in-frame clones, though not all of them. Among 300,000 to 450,000 clones, around 12% were seen once, and the ten largest hold around 0.01%. Sequencing was performed on naive CD4+ T cells from blood. Receptor source: a woman younger than 35 with type 1 diabetes.

This chain uses TRBV2 with TRBJ1-4; D is unresolved. This CDR3 spans 15 amino acids. Germline loops: CDR1 SNHLY, CDR2 FYNNEI. V was clipped by 2 bases and J by 0 bases, with 7 bases between them. The CDR3 is CASSETGPTNEKLFF. The CDR3 DNA follows: TGTGCCAGCAGTGAAACGGGTCCAACTAATGAAAAACTGTTTTTT.

A few counts support this clone. The chain has TRBV7-3 and TRBJ2-3; 10 bases match TRBD2. After removal of 5 bases from V and 4 bases from J, the junction contained 9 bases not matched to a gene. Germline CDR1 is SGHTA and CDR2 is FQGTGA. The CDR3 length is 16 residues. The CDR3 protein is CASSPGLAFPADTQYF. The DNA of the CDR3 is TGTGCCAGCAGCCCGGGACTAGCGTTTCCCGCAGATACGCAGTATTTT.

This clone has more than one count but fewer than ten. The J gene is TRBJ1-2, the V gene TRBV18; 8 positions agree with TRBD1. The CDR3 has 16 amino acids. The junction had 10 bases not matched to a gene; V was cut back by 3 bases and J by 4 bases. Per germline, CDR1 KGHSH and CDR2 LQKENI. This CDR3 reads CASSPPGTGGFYGYTF. The CDR3 DNA is TGTGCCAGCTCACCCCCTGGGACAGGTGGGTTCTATGGCTACACCTTC.

The chain uses TRBV18 and TRBJ2-3; 14 bases line up with TRBD2. Germline assignment: CDR1 KGHSH and CDR2 LQKENI. The CDR3 has 17 residues. Trimming cost V 5 bases and J 5 bases; bases outside gene matches: 9. This chain's CDR3 is CASSATPGLAGEDTQYF. The CDR3 region has the DNA TGTGCCAGCTCAGCCACGCCGGGACTAGCGGGAGAAGATACGCAGTATTTT.

V usage is TRBV18 and J usage is TRBJ1-2; D unresolved. Germline CDR1 is KGHSH and CDR2 is LQKENI. The CDR3 runs to 14 residues. The V gene lost 5 bases and the J gene lost 0 bases, with 10 bases spanning the gap. The DNA for the CDR3 is TGTGCCAGCTCAATCTCCTCAGCTAACTATGGCTACACCTTC. Encoded protein: CASSISSANYGYTF.

The chain uses TRBV29-1 and TRBJ2-3; 10 bases map to TRBD2. V shed 4 bases, J shed 1 base, and the junction held 5 bases outside the gene matches. There are 15 residues in the CDR3. Germline-derived CDR1 and CDR2 are SQVTM and ANQGSEA. CDR3 sequence: CSVALGTSGTDTQYF. CDR3 nucleotide sequence: TGCAGCGTTGCTCTCGGGACTAGCGGCACAGATACGCAGTATTTT.

J is TRBJ1-2 and V is TRBV13; the D gene is possibly TRBD1 (5 bases). The germline V and J ends were trimmed by 6 bases and 0 bases, with 14 bases remaining between them. CDR3 size: 15 residues. Germline V lookup: CDR1 PRHDT, CDR2 FYEKMQ (reference sequence). The CDR3 region has the DNA TGTGCCAGCAGAACGACGGACACCGCTAACTATGGCTACACCTTC. Its protein is CASRTTDTANYGYTF.

The V call is TRBV10-3, the J call TRBJ1-1; TRBD1 is a possible D gene (5 bases). V lost 4 bases to trimming and J lost 1 base, with 7 bases between them. Germline V gene data show CDR1 as ENHRY and CDR2 as SYGVKD. There are 13 residues in the CDR3. In nucleotides, the CDR3 is TGTGCCATCAGTGGACAGTCGAACACTGAAGCTTTCTTT. This translates into CAISGQSNTEAFF.

This clone was seen a handful of times. This sequence joins TRBV7-9 and TRBJ1-1; weak D call: TRBD1 (5 bases). CDR3 length equals 14 residues. The germline CDR1 and CDR2 sequences are SEHNR and FQNEAQ (reference sequence). V lost 0 bases and J lost 5, with 10 bases in between. CDR3 nucleotide sequence: TGTGCCAGCAGCTTAGCCCCGGGGGTAACTGAAGCTTTCTTT. Amino acids: CASSLAPGVTEAFF.

The chain combines TRBV7-3 with TRBJ2-3, with D perhaps matching TRBD2 (6 bases). In germline, CDR1 is SGHTA, CDR2 FQGTGA. The CDR3 totals 15 residues. The V end lost 5 bases, the J end lost 0 bases, and 12 bases lay between the germline ends. The DNA for the CDR3 is TGTGCCAGCAGCACCGGGACTCTTAGCACAGATACGCAGTATTTT. Its protein product is CASSTGTLSTDTQYF.

This clone was observed a few times. This chain uses TRBV15 with TRBJ1-3; D unresolved. Germline values: CDR1 LNHNV, CDR2 YYDKDF (reference sequence). The V end lost 0 bases, the J end lost 9 bases, and 15 bases lay between the germline ends. CDR3 length: 15 amino acids. CDR3 region: CATSRDWSTKVTIYF. CDR3 coding DNA: TGTGCCACCAGCAGAGATTGGAGTACGAAGGTCACCATATATTTT.

The V call is TRBV5-4, the J call TRBJ1-1; unclear D gene. The CDR3 has 13 amino acids. Germline V gives CDR1 SGHNT, CDR2 YYREEE (reference sequence). The V and J ends lost 6 bases and 1 base respectively, with 10 bases between them. CDR3 amino acids: CASTRDGNTEAFF. CDR3 nucleotides: TGTGCCAGCACCCGCGATGGGAACACTGAAGCTTTCTTT.

The chain carries TRBV4-2 and TRBJ2-2; 9 bases line up with TRBD2. V lost 1 base to trimming and J lost 5 bases; unmatched junction nucleotides: 5. Germline loops: CDR1 LGHNA, CDR2 YNFKEQ. This CDR3 spans 16 amino acids. CDR3 DNA sequence: TGTGCCAGCAGCCAAGTTGAGCGGGAGGAAACCGGGGAGCTGTTTTTT. It yields the protein CASSQVEREETGELFF.

The chain employs TRBV9 and TRBJ2-1, with 7 bases fitting TRBD1. The CDR3 runs to 15 residues. J lost 3 bases, V lost 4 bases, and 7 bases had no gene match. Germline-derived CDR1 and CDR2 are SGDLS and YYNGEE. The CDR3 region has the DNA TGTGCCAGCAGCCAACAGGGGAATATCTACAATGAGCAGTTCTTC. Its protein is CASSQQGNIYNEQFF.

Only a few counts were recorded for this clone. The rearrangement uses TRBV7-9 and TRBJ2-1, with D perhaps TRBD2 (5 bases). Germline loops: CDR1 SEHNR, CDR2 FQNEAQ (reference sequence). With 0 bases removed from V and 4 bases from J, the gap between germline ends came to 13 bases. CDR3 length equals 16 residues. In DNA, the CDR3 is TGTGCCAGCAGCTTAGCTCCAGCGGACCTGTACAATGAGCAGTTCTTC. Its protein product is CASSLAPADLYNEQFF.

This rearrangement joins TRBV7-2 to TRBJ2-5, with a weak D call TRBD1 (6 bases). This CDR3 is built from 16 residues. Germline values: CDR1 SGHTA, CDR2 FQGNSA. V was cut by 1 base and J by 5 bases, with 17 bases left in between. The CDR3 is CASSLEGTGSWETQYF. The CDR3 coding sequence is TGTGCCAGCAGCTTAGAGGGCACAGGGTCTTGGGAGACCCAGTACTTC.